These 7 T cell receptor beta chains were all obtained from the same sample, sequenced in a study of cytomegalovirus exposure and HLA in healthy donors. TCRdb keeps only in-frame clones here, not all; method: immunoSEQ multiplex PCR. The sample holds about 250,000 clones, around nine tenths seen once. Sequenced input: PBMCs. Receptors originate from a man younger than 30 in good health and CMV-seronegative.

Here the CDR3 DNA reads TGCGCCAGCAGCTTGTGGCAGGGGGATGAAAAACTGTTTTTT. Translation: CASSLWQGDEKLFF. V usage is TRBV5-1 and J usage is TRBJ1-4; TRBD1 agrees at 7 bases. Trimming removed 1 base from V and 6 bases from J; junction bases left unmatched: 3. This CDR3 region has 14 residues. From germline, CDR1 is SGHRS and CDR2 YFSETQ.

This chain connects TRBV29-1 to TRBJ2-7; D is perhaps TRBD2 (6 bases). There are 13 residues in the CDR3. Between the trimmed V and J ends, which lost 4 bases and 0 bases, there was a span of 10 bases. Germline V CDR1 and CDR2: SQVTM, ANQGSEA. The CDR3 region is CSVVLDYSYEQYF. The CDR3 nucleotides read TGCAGCGTTGTCCTGGACTACTCCTACGAGCAGTACTTC.

CDR3 DNA: TGTGCCAGCAGCTTGCTATGGGGAAGGGGACAGGACGAGCAGTACTTC. Translated: CASSLLWGRGQDEQYF. The chain links TRBV5-6 to TRBJ2-7, with 8 bases fitting TRBD1. Germline CDR1 and CDR2: SGHDT and YYEEEE. The junction had 11 bases not matched to a gene; V was cut back by 1 base and J by 5 bases. This CDR3 has 16 amino acids. Complete variable domain (other parts from reference TRBV5-6 and TRBJ2-7): DAGVTQSPTHLIKTRGQQVTLRCSPKSGHDTVSWYQQALGQGPQFIFQYYEEEERQRGNFPDRFSGHQFPNYSSELNVNALLLGDSALYLCASSLLWGRGQDEQYFGPGTRLTVT.

About this clone: One base away lies a much larger clone, so this may be a sequencing read error. V gene TRBV6-5 combines with J gene TRBJ1-5; no clear D gene. CDR1 and CDR2 from the germline V gene are MNHEY and SVGAGI. The CDR3 runs 13 residues. The ends were cut back, 4 bases at V and 2 bases at J, with 6 bases in the middle. The CDR3 region has the DNA TGTGCCAGCAGTTTCGGAGGCAATCAGCCCCAGCATTTT. Encoded protein: CASSFGGNQPQHF.

This chain links TRBV28 with TRBJ1-1; D perhaps matches TRBD1 (6 bases). V lost 3 bases to trimming and J lost 11 bases, with 16 bases between them. Germline V CDR1 and CDR2: MDHEN, SYDVKM. CDR3 length: 13 amino acids. The CDR3 protein is CASSLAGALEAFF. The CDR3 DNA is TGTGCCAGCAGTTTGGCGGGGGCTCTCGAGGCTTTCTTT.

The CDR3 spells CASSYTDLAKNIQYF. In nucleotides, the CDR3 is TGTGCCAGCAGTTACACCGACTTAGCCAAAAACATTCAGTACTTC. The chain employs TRBV2 and TRBJ2-4; no firm D call. The germline gives CDR1 SNHLY, CDR2 FYNNEI. Trimming cost V 5 bases and J 0 bases, with 11 bases left between them. The CDR3 runs 15 residues.

V is TRBV7-2 and J is TRBJ2-1; D call uncertain. The germline CDR1 and CDR2 sequences are SGHTA and FQGNSA. The V gene lost 2 bases and the J gene lost 9 bases, with 11 bases spanning the gap. The CDR3 length is 13 residues. CDR3 nucleotide sequence: TGTGCCAGCAGCTTATCCGGTTTGGTTGAGCAGTTCTTC. This sequence encodes CASSLSGLVEQFF.